The clone carrying this T cell receptor beta chain was counted between two and nine times. Antigen: not known. This sample is drawn from a study of blood T cells in healthy people across ages. Findings of the study overall: Whereas aged donors had fewer naive CD4+ cells, long-lived donors had more of them and higher diversity. Strong correlation was found linking TCR beta diversity to naive T cell percentage. Roughly linearly, TCR beta diversity per million T cells fell as age increased.

Combining a sample-barcoded 5' primer with a J-beta primer mix, a second PCR ran for roughly 7 to 12 cycles. From each sample, at least 2.5 million paired-end reads containing CDR3 were obtained. TCRdb used MiXCR to reprocess the 5' RACE reads, holding one entry per CDR3 protein. The sample includes 1.5 million to 2 million distinct CDR3 sequences, around 42% seen only once; the top ten take roughly 23%. The sample consisted of blood. This clonotype was obtained from a human donor in good health.

In nucleotides, the CDR3 is TGTGCCACCAGCAGACCCTCCTACGAGCAGTACTTC. Translated, it gives CATSRPSYEQYF. The chain uses TRBV15 and TRBJ2-7; D not certain. CDR1 is LNHNV, CDR2 YYDKDF, per germline (reference sequence). The CDR3 runs 12 residues. Trimming cost V 2 bases and J 0 bases, with 2 bases left between them.